Described below is a single T cell receptor (beta chain) sequence and its context. What it binds is unknown. In germline, CDR1 is SGHAT, CDR2 FQNNGV. This CDR3 contains 17 residues. V dropped 2 bases and J dropped 0 bases, with 11 bases sitting between them. Generated by immunoSEQ multiplex PCR, the TCRdb table keeps only in-frame clones and is missing some. The sample records 20,000 to 30,000 clones, more than 60% being singletons. Time point given: week 5, during vaccination. In the vaccine, a single dose held 300 ug of the mutant IDH1 20-mer peptide, along with topical imiquimod. This sample was included in a study of a mutant IDH1 vaccine in newly diagnosed glioma. Study context: Eight vaccine doses were administered to patients at weeks 1, 3, 5, 7, 11, 15, 19 and 23. Former treatment meant radiotherapy, temozolomide, or both; the majority had gotten both. Broader study findings: Vaccine-induced immune responses were detected in roughly 93% of patients.

The chain links TRBV11-2 to TRBJ1-6; no firm D call. This TCR was sampled from a middle-aged man with glioma. Some clones in this sample may be carry-over from other donors' samples. The material sequenced was PBMCs, taken from a glioma patient whose treatment included an IDH1 peptide vaccine. CDR3 region: CASSLSFASSYNSPLHF. The CDR3 coding sequence is TGTGCCAGCAGCTTAAGTTTCGCGAGCTCCTATAATTCACCCCTCCACTTT. Combining the CDR3 with reference TRBV11-2 and TRBJ1-6 gives the whole variable domain EAGVAQSPRYKIIEKRQSVAFWCNPISGHATLYWYQQILGQGPKLLIQFQNNGVVDDSQLPKDRFSAERLKGVDSTLKIQPAKLEDSAVYLCASSLSFASSYNSPLHFGNGTRLTVT.